This paragraph covers one TCR beta chain sequence. As yet, its antigen is unknown. The data are from a study of monozygotic twins with inflammatory bowel disease. Overall study results and limits: None of the different T cell subtypes could be distinguished from one another. Part of the variability in patient repertoires may have come from differing immunosuppressive treatments.

Researchers collected roughly 2.3 ml of blood per donor. The CDR3 totals 13 residues. CDR1 and CDR2 from the germline V gene are MGHRA and YSYEKL. Template switching was used to attach UMIs, which incorporated a 6-nucleotide sample barcode. TCRdb re-called the 5' RACE reads; every CDR3 protein appears as one record, without DNA. This sample contains some 450,000 distinct CDR3 sequences. The chain is built from TRBV4-1 and TRBJ1-1. Sequenced material: blood. This receptor was taken from a human donor with ulcerative colitis or Crohn's disease, or a healthy co-twin of an affected twin (not recorded which). The CDR3 protein is CASSQEANTEAFF.